This TCR beta chain was sequenced in a study of cytotoxic CD8 clonotypes in ibrutinib-treated CLL. Whole-study context: The sample average was approximately 280,000 productive templates and roughly 94,000 productive rearrangements. Broader study findings: A rise in clonality was seen at ibrutinib response, and a fall back toward baseline was seen at progression.

About this clone: The antigen remains unidentified.

The CDR3 contains 13 residues. The germline gives CDR1 MNHEY, CDR2 SMNVEV (reference sequence). V was shortened by 3 bases and J by 2 bases, with 8 bases between the two germline ends. The planned depth of sequencing spanned 1 in 200,000 to 1 in 1 million T cells. Assay: immunoSEQ multiplex PCR; the TCRdb copy retains only in-frame clones and omits some. The sample includes 140,000 to 150,000 clones, approximately 80% of them seen just once. Sequencing was performed on PBMCs, taken after 24 months of ibrutinib treatment. This sequence originates from a human donor with chronic lymphocytic leukemia. The chain employs TRBV27 and TRBJ2-7; D is ambiguous. The CDR3: CASSFWPPYEQYF. The DNA for the CDR3 is TGTGCCAGCAGTTTTTGGCCCCCCTACGAGCAGTACTTC.